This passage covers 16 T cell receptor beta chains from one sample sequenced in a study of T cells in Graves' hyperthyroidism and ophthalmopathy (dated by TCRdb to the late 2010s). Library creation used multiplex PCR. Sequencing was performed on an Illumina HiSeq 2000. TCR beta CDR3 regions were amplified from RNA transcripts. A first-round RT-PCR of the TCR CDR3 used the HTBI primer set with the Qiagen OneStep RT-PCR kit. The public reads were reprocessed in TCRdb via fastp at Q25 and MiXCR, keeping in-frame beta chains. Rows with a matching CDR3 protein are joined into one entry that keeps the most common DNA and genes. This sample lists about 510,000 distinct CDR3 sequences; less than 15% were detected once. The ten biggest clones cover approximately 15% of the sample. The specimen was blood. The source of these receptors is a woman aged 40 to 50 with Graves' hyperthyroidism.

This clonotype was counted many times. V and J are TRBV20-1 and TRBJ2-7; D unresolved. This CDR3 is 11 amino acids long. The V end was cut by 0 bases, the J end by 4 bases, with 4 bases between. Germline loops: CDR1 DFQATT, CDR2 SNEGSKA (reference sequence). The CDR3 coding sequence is TGCAGTGCTAGAGAGGCTTACGAGCAGTACTTC. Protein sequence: CSAREAYEQYF.

CDR3 nucleotides: TGTGCCAGCAGCCTCCGAGGAGAAGCTTTCTTT. Protein product: CASSLRGEAFF. The V gene is TRBV3-1, the J gene TRBJ1-1, with D hard to call. This CDR3 is 11 amino acids long. Germline-derived CDR1 and CDR2 are LGHDT and YNNKEL (reference sequence). Trimming cost V 4 bases and J 8 bases, with 8 bases left between them.

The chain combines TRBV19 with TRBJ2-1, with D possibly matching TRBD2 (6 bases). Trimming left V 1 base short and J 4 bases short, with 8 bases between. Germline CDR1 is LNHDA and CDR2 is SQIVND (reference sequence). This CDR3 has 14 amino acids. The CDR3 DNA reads TGTGCCAGTAGTATAGGGGGACTGTACAATGAGCAGTTCTTC. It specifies CASSIGGLYNEQFF.

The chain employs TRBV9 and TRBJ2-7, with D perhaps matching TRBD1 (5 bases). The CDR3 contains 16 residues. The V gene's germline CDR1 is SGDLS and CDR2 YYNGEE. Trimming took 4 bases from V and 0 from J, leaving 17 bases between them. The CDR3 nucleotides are TGTGCCAGCAGCCTTCAATACAGGTTTAGCTCCTACGAGCAGTACTTC. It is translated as CASSLQYRFSSYEQYF.

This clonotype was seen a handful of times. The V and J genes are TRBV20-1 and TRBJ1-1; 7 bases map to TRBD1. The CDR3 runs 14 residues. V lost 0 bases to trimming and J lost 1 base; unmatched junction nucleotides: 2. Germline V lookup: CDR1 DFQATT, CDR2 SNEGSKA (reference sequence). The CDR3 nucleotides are TGCAGTGCTAGAGATCCAGGGGGGAACACTGAAGCTTTCTTT. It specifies CSARDPGGNTEAFF.

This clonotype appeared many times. The CDR3 DNA follows: TGTGCCAGCAGCCAATCGAGTATCTCCGCAGCTAGCGGTACCTACGAGCAGTACTTC. Translation gives CASSQSSISAASGTYEQYF. The chain employs TRBV16 and TRBJ2-7; 7 bases align to TRBD2. In germline, CDR1 is KGHSY, CDR2 FQNENV. V gave up 0 bases and J gave up 2 bases; unmatched junction bases: 16. The CDR3 extends over 19 amino acids.

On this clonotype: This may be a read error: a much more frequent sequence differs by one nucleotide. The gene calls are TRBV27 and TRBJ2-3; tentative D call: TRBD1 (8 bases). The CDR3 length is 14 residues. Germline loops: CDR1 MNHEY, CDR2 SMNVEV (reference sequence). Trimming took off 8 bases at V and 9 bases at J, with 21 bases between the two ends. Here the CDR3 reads CASGLTGGGATQYF. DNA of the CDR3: TGTGCCAGCGGTCTAACAGGGGGGGGAGCGACGCAGTATTTT.

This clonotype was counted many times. In DNA form, the CDR3 reads TGTGCCAGCAGCACACCAGTGAACACTGAAGCTTTCTTT. Translating it yields CASSTPVNTEAFF. The rearrangement joins TRBV12-3 or TRBV12-4 to TRBJ1-1; D is ambiguous. The V gene lost 6 bases and the J gene lost 0 bases, with 8 bases spanning the gap. This CDR3 is built from 13 residues.

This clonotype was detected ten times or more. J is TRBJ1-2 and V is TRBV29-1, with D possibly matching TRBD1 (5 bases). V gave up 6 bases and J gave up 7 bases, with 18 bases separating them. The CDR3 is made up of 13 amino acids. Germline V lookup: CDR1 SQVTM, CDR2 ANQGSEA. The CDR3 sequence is CSVGLKLGAGYTF. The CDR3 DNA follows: TGCAGCGTGGGATTAAAATTAGGGGCTGGCTACACCTTC.

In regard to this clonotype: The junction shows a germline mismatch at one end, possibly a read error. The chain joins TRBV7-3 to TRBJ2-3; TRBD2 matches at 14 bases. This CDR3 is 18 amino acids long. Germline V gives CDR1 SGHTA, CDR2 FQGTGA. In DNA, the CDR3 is TGTGCCAGCAGTTCTCCTCGACTAGCGGGAGGGGGTGGAAATACGCAGTATTTC. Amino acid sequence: CASSSPRLAGGGGNTQYF. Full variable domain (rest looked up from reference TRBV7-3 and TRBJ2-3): GAGVSQTPSNKVTEKGKYVELRCDPISGHTALYWYRQSLGQGPEFLIYFQGTGAADDSGLPNDRFFAVRPEGSVSTLKIQRTERGDSAVYLCASSSPRLAGGGGNTQYFGPGTRLTVL.

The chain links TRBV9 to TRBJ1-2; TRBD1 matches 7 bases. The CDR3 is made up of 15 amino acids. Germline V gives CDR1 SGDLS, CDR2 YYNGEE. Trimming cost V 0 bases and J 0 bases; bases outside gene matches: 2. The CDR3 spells CASSVGQGANYGYTF. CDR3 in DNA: TGTGCCAGCAGCGTAGGACAGGGCGCTAACTATGGCTACACCTTC. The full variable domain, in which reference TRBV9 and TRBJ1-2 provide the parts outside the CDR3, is DSGVTQTPKHLITATGQRVTLRCSPRSGDLSVYWYQQSLDQGLQFLIQYYNGEERAKGNILERFSAQQFPDLHSELNLSSLELGDSALYFCASSVGQGANYGYTFGSGTRLTVV.

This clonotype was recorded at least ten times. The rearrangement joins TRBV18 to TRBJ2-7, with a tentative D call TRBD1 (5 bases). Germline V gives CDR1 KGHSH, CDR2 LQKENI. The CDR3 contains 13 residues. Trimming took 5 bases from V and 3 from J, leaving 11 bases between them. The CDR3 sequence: CASSLDTNYEQYF. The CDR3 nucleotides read TGTGCCAGCTCATTGGACACGAACTACGAGCAGTACTTC.

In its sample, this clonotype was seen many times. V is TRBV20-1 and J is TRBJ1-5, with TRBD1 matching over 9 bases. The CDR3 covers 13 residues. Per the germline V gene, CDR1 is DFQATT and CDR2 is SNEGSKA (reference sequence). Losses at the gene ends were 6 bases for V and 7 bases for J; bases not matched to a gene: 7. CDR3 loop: CSAAGQGIQPQHF. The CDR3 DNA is TGCAGTGCCGCGGGACAGGGCATACAGCCCCAGCATTTT.

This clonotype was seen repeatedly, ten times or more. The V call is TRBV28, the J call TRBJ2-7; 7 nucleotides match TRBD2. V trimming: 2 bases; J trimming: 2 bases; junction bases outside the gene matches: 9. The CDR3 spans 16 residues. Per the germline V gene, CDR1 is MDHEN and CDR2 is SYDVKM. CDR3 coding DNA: TGTGCCAGCAGTTTAAAGGGTAGCGGGTGGACCTACGAGCAGTACTTC. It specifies CASSLKGSGWTYEQYF.

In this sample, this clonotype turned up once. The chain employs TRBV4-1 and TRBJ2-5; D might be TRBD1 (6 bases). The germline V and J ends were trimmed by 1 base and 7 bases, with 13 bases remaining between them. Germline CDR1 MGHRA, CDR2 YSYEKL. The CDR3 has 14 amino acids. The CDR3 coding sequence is TGCGCCAGCAGCCAAGCCGCAGGGGAGTCGACCCAGTACTTC. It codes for CASSQAAGESTQYF.

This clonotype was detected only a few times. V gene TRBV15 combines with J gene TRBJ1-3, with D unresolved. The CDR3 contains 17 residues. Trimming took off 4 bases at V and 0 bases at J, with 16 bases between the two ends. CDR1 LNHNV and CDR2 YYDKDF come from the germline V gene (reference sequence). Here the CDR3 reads CATSTPDGLRSGNTIYF. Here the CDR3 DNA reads TGTGCCACCAGCACCCCGGACGGGCTTCGCTCTGGAAACACCATATATTTT.